A single T cell receptor beta chain is shown here with its context. Germline V gives CDR1 SQVTM, CDR2 ANQGSEA. The CDR3 has 13 amino acids. The V end was cut by 4 bases, the J end by 3 bases, with 10 bases between. The source of the sample is a study of blood T cell repertoires in COVID-19. The table came from immunoSEQ multiplex PCR; TCRdb's copy has only in-frame clones and leaves some out. The table has 30,000 or so clones, roughly 80% seen once; the top ten hold roughly 3.5%. The chain employs TRBV29-1 and TRBJ1-5, with D maybe TRBD1 (5 bases). The clonotype originates from a man aged 45 to 65 with acute or convalescent COVID-19. Material: peripheral blood. CDR3 DNA sequence: TGCAGCGTTGTCGCAGGGTACAATCAGCCCCAGCATTTT. Its protein is CSVVAGYNQPQHF.